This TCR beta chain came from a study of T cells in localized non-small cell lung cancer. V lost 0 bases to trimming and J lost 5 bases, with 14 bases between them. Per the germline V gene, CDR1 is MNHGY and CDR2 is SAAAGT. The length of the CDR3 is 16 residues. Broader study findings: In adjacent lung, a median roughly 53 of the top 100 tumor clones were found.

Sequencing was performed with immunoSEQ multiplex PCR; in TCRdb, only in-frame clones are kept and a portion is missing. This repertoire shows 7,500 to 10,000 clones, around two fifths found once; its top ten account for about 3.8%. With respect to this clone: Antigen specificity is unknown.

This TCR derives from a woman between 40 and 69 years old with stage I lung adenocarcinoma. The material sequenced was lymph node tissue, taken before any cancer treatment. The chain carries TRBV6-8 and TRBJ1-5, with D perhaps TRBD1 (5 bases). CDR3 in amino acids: CASSYSVPGSDQPQHF. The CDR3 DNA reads TGTGCCAGCAGTTACTCGGTTCCAGGGAGCGATCAGCCCCAGCATTTT.